The following is a T cell receptor beta chain sequence with its context. The antigen is undetermined. The CDR3 sequence is 13 residues long. The germline V gene encodes CDR1 SGHTA and CDR2 FQGNSA. Trimming removed 5 bases at V and 7 bases at J, with 12 bases between. These data belong to a study of blood T cells in healthy people across ages. Study-wide points: It was not known whether donors were CMV positive (a possible confounder of expanded clonotype changes).

PCR was performed a second time for roughly 7 to 11 cycles using a sample-barcoded 5' primer and a J-beta primer mix. From the 5' RACE reads, TCRdb called clonotypes with MiXCR, one entry per CDR3 protein. Altogether about 2 million distinct CDR3 sequences are present, around 48% being singletons, with the ten largest covering approximately 2.1%. Each donor's blood draw was around 9.1 milliliters of peripheral blood. The sequenced sample was blood. This clonotype was obtained from a woman aged 40 to 50 in good health. V is TRBV7-2 and J is TRBJ2-1; no clear D gene. The CDR3 protein is CASSPDPKNEQFF. The DNA of the CDR3 is TGTGCCAGCAGCCCCGACCCAAAAAATGAGCAGTTCTTC.